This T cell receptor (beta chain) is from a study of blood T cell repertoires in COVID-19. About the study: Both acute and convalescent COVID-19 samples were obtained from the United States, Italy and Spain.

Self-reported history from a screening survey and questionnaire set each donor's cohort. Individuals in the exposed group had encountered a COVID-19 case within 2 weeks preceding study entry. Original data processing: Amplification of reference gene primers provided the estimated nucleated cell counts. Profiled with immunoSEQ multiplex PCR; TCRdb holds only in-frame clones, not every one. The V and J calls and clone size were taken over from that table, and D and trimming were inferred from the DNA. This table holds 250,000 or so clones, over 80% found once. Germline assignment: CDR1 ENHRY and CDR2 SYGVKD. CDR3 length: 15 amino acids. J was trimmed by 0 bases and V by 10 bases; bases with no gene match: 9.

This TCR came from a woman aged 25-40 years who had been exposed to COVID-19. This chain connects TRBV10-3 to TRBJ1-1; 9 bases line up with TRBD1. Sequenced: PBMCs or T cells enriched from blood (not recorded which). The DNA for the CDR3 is TGTGCCACCGAGGACAGGGGAAGGGTGAACACTGAAGCTTTCTTT. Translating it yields CATEDRGRVNTEAFF.